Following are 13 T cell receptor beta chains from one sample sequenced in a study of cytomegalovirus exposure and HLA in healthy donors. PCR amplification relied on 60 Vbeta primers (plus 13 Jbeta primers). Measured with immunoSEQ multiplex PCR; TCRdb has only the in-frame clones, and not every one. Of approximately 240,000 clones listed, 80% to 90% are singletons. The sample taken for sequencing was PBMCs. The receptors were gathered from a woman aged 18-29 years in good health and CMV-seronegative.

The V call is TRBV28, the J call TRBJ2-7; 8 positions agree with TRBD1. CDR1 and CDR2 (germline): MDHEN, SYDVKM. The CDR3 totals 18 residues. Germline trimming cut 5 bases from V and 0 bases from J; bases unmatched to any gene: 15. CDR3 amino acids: CASSAGGGRVKNSYEQYF. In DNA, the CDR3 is TGTGCCAGCAGTGCAGGGGGCGGCAGGGTAAAAAACTCCTACGAGCAGTACTTC.

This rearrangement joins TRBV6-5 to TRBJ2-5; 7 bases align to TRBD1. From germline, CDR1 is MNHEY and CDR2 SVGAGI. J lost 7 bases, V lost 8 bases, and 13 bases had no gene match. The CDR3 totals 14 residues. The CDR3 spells CASQQGPRLGTQYF. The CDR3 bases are TGTGCCAGCCAACAGGGGCCCCGGCTTGGGACCCAGTACTTC.

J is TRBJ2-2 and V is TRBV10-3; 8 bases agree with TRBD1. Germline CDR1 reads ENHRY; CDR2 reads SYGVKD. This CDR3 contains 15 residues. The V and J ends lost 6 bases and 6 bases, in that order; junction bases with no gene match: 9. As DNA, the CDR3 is TGTGCCATCAGCCCCCACGGACAGGGCCCCGGGGAGCTGTTTTTT. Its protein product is CAISPHGQGPGELFF.

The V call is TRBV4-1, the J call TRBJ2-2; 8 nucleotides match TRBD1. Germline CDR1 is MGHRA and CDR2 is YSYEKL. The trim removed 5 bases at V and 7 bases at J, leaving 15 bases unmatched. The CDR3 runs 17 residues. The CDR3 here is CASSGPGTGALSGELFF. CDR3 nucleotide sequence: TGCGCCAGCAGCGGCCCCGGGACAGGCGCCCTGAGCGGGGAGCTGTTTTTT.

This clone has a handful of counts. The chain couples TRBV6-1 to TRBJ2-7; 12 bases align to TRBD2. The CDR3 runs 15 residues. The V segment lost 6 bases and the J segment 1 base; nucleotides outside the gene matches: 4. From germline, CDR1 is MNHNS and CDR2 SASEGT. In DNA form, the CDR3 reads TGTGCCAGCAGGTCCGGGACTAGCGGGTCCTACGAGCAGTACTTC. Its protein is CASRSGTSGSYEQYF.

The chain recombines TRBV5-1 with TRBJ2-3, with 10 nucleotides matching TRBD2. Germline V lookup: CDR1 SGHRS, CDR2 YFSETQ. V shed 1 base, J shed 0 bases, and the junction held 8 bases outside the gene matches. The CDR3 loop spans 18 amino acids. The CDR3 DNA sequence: TGCGCCAGCAGCTTGTTACCGGGACTAGCGCTTAGCACAGATACGCAGTATTTT. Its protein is CASSLLPGLALSTDTQYF.

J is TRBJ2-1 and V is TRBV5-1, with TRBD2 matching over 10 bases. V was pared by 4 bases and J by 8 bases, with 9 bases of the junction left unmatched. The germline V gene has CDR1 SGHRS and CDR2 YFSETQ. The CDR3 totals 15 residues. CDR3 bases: TGCGCCAGCAGCCCAGGGACTAGCGTTATGGATGAGCAGTTCTTC. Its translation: CASSPGTSVMDEQFF.

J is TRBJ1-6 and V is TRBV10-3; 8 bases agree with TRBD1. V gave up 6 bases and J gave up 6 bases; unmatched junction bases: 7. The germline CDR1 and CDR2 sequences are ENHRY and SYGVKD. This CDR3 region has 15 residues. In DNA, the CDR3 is TGTGCCATCAGCCACGGACAGGGCGGTAATTCACCCCTCCACTTT. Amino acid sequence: CAISHGQGGNSPLHF.

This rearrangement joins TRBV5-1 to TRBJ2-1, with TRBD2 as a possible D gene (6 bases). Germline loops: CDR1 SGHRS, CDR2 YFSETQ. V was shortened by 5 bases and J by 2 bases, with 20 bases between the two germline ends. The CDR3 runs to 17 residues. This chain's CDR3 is CASSFGGQTPPYNEQFF. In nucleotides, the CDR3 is TGCGCCAGCAGTTTCGGAGGGCAAACCCCCCCCTACAATGAGCAGTTCTTC.

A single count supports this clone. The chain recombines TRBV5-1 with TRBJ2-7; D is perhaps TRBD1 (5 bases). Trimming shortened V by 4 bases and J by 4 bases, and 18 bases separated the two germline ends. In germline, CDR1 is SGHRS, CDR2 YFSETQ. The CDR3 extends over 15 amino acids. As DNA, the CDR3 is TGCGCCAGCAGCCTCCACCCCCAGGGTTCGTACGAGCAGTACTTC. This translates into CASSLHPQGSYEQYF.

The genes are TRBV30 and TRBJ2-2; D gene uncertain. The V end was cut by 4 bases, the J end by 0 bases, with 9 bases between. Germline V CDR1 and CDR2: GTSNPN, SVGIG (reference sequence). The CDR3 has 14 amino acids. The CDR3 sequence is CAWIRQANTGELFF. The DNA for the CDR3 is TGTGCCTGGATTCGGCAGGCGAACACCGGGGAGCTGTTTTTT.

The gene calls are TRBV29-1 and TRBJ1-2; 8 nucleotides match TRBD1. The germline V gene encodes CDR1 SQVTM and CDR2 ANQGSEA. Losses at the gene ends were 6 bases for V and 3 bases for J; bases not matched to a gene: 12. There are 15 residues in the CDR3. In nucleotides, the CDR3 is TGCAGCGTGCAGAGCTTGGACAGGGTCGACTATGGCTACACCTTC. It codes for CSVQSLDRVDYGYTF.

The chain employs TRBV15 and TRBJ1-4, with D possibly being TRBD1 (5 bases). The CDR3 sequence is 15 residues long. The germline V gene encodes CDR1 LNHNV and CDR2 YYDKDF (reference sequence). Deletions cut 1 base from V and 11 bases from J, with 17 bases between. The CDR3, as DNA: TGTGCCACCAGCAGAGCCCGGGAGGGGCGCGGGAAACTGTTTTTT. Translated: CATSRAREGRGKLFF.